These T cell receptor beta chains were read from a single sample in a study of cytomegalovirus exposure and HLA in healthy donors. This table comes from immunoSEQ multiplex PCR, and its TCRdb copy is limited to in-frame clones, with some not included. The data hold 35,000 to 55,000 clones, with 80% to 95% observed a single time. Material for sequencing was PBMCs. The receptors were gathered from a woman between 18 and 30 years old in good health and CMV-seronegative. CDR3s include the opening cysteine and the closing phenylalanine or tryptophan. Each record gives: V gene, CDR3 length, J gene, clone size, D gene, CDR3 protein, CDR3 DNA. D genes are given only for firm matches. Clone size appears in some rows only: once, few, many, or a class for an expanded clone.

>TRBV30|16|TRBJ2-2|.|TRBD2
CAWTPGLAGYPGELFF
TGTGCCTGGACTCCGGGACTAGCGGGATATCCCGGGGAGCTGTTTTTT
>TRBV5-1|16|TRBJ1-2|.|TRBD1
CASSPRTGDDLYGYTF
TGCGCCAGCAGCCCTCGGACAGGGGACGACCTCTATGGCTACACCTTC
>TRBV21-1|19|TRBJ2-1|.|.
CASSARERGGPSIYNEQFF
TGTGCCAGCAGCGCCCGAGAGCGGGGGGGCCCCTCCATATACAATGAGCAGTTCTTC
>TRBV6-1|14|TRBJ1-4|.|.
CASSGLGANEKLFF
TGTGCCAGCAGTGGCCTTGGAGCTAATGAAAAACTGTTTTTT
>TRBV6-1|12|TRBJ2-5|.|.
CASSLVGETQYF
TGTGCCAGCAGTCTAGTTGGGGAGACCCAGTACTTC
>TRBV28|13|TRBJ1-1|.|TRBD1
CASSSGQGAEAFF
TGTGCCAGCAGTTCCGGGCAGGGGGCTGAAGCTTTCTTT
>TRBV30|13|TRBJ1-4|.|.
CAWTTDANEKLFF
TGTGCCTGGACGACAGATGCTAATGAAAAACTGTTTTTT
>TRBV5-1|14|TRBJ1-1|.|.
CASSIDSRNTEAFF
TGCGCCAGCAGCATCGACAGTCGGAACACTGAAGCTTTCTTT
>TRBV19|13|TRBJ2-7|.|.
CASSRRAPYEQYF
TGTGCCAGTAGTCGCCGCGCCCCTTACGAGCAGTACTTC
>TRBV28|13|TRBJ1-3|.|.
CASSSLPGNTIYF
TGTGCCAGCAGCTCCCTTCCTGGAAACACCATATATTTT
>TRBV6-5|14|TRBJ1-1|.|.
CASSYEGVNTEAFF
TGTGCCAGCAGTTACGAGGGAGTGAACACTGAAGCTTTCTTT
>TRBV5-1|15|TRBJ1-5|.|TRBD1
CASSSGTGDNQPQHF
TGCGCCAGCAGCTCCGGGACAGGGGACAATCAGCCCCAGCATTTT
>TRBV6-1|15|TRBJ1-5|.|.
CASSEDDRQLWTQHF
TGTGCCAGCAGTGAAGACGACAGACAGTTATGGACCCAGCATTTT
>TRBV5-1|14|TRBJ2-3|.|TRBD2
CASSDLAGRDTQYF
TGCGCCAGCAGTGATCTAGCGGGGCGAGATACGCAGTATTTT
>TRBV2|13|TRBJ2-3|.|TRBD1
CARLGQDTDTQYF
TGTGCCAGATTGGGACAGGACACAGATACGCAGTATTTT
>TRBV14|17|TRBJ2-1|.|.
CASSQEGIANFVDEQFF
TGTGCCAGCAGCCAAGAAGGAATAGCCAATTTTGTGGATGAGCAGTTCTTC
>TRBV27|15|TRBJ1-5|.|TRBD1
CASSLDRYSNQPQHF
TGTGCCAGCAGTTTGGACAGGTATAGCAATCAGCCCCAGCATTTT
>TRBV10-3|13|TRBJ2-2|.|.
CAIRGVLTGELFF
TGTGCCATCAGAGGGGTATTGACCGGGGAGCTGTTTTTT
>TRBV28|17|TRBJ1-1|.|TRBD1
CASSLAGQGGRNTEAFF
TGTGCCAGCAGTTTAGCCGGACAGGGGGGAAGGAACACTGAAGCTTTCTTT
>TRBV2|12|TRBJ1-2|.|.
CASKADNYGYTF
TGTGCCAGCAAGGCGGATAACTATGGCTACACCTTC
>TRBV11-2|14|TRBJ1-2|.|TRBD1
CASSPQDRAGGYTF
TGTGCCAGCAGCCCCCAGGACAGGGCGGGGGGCTACACCTTC
>TRBV27|15|TRBJ2-1|.|.
CASSLWAETYNEQFF
TGTGCCAGCAGTTTATGGGCCGAGACCTACAATGAGCAGTTCTTC
>TRBV4-1|16|TRBJ1-4|.|.
CASSQDHGVGGEKLFF
TGCGCCAGCAGCCAAGATCACGGAGTAGGAGGTGAAAAACTGTTTTTT
>TRBV5-1|14|TRBJ2-7|once|TRBD1
CASSEKAGGYEQYF
TGCGCCAGCTCGGAAAAGGCAGGGGGTTACGAGCAGTACTTC